A single sample gave rise to the 19 T cell receptor beta chains below, sequenced in a study of shared T cell receptors in the human thymus (dated by TCRdb to the early 2020s). The library was generated by the immunoSEQ multiplex PCR assay. What TCRdb holds here is the immuneACCESS table cut down to in-frame rearrangements. Part of the clones is not present; checked against another copy, under half of the missing clones reflect an unresolved V gene, and the others are unexplained. For this sample there are 450,000 to 650,000 clones; about 84% appear just once. The ten largest make up around 0.012% of the sample. These same data were also listed under a study on human thymus T cells.

The sequenced sample consisted of thymocytes. Source of these receptors: a boy less than two years old with a congenital heart defect. Donor details come from another sample of the same person, matched by shared clones.

CDR3 sequence reads: CASSQSVWREWEQYF. In DNA, the CDR3 is TGCGCCAGCAGTCAATCGGTGTGGCGGGAGTGGGAGCAGTACTTC. The chain is built from TRBV23-1 and TRBJ2-7; the match to TRBD2 covers 7 bases. TRBV23-1 qualifies as an ORF whose function is uncertain. The CDR3 spans 15 residues. The V and J ends lost 0 bases and 7 bases, in that order; junction bases with no gene match: 9.

The rearrangement links TRBV7-2 to TRBJ1-2; D perhaps matches TRBD1 (6 bases). This CDR3 is 12 amino acids long. Germline V CDR1 and CDR2: SGHTA, FQGNSA. CDR3 sequence (DNA): TGTGTCCTGGGTCCAGGGGACTATGGCTACACCTTC. It translates to CVLGPGDYGYTF.

The chain joins TRBV29-1 to TRBJ1-2, with 8 bases lining up with TRBD1. The germline CDR1 and CDR2 sequences are SQVTM and ANQGSEA. CDR3 length: 16 residues. Losses at the gene ends were 7 bases for V and 3 bases for J; bases not matched to a gene: 16. The CDR3 spells CSARIRDQGADYGYTF. CDR3 in DNA: TGCAGCGCAAGAATTAGGGATCAGGGGGCAGACTATGGCTACACCTTC.

The sample holds one count of this clone. This chain links TRBV11-3 with TRBJ2-1, with TRBD1 matching over 7 bases. CDR1 and CDR2 (germline): SGHNT, YENEEA. The CDR3 sequence is 14 residues long. J was trimmed by 4 bases and V by 5 bases; bases with no gene match: 5. The CDR3 here is CASSPGQAYNEQFF. The DNA for the CDR3 is TGTGCCAGCAGCCCCGGACAGGCTTACAATGAGCAGTTCTTC.

This clone was found a few times. The chain uses TRBV11-2 and TRBJ2-1; 10 bases match TRBD2. Germline V gives CDR1 SGHAT, CDR2 FQNNGV. This CDR3 is built from 17 residues. The trim removed 2 bases at V and 10 bases at J, leaving 14 bases unmatched. This CDR3 reads CASSLISSGSLAFEQFF. The CDR3 coding sequence is TGTGCCAGCAGCTTAATCTCTAGCGGGAGTTTGGCCTTCGAGCAGTTCTTC.

Of note for this clone: Other DNA sequences in the same sample also yield this CDR3. This chain links TRBV28 with TRBJ1-3; D gene unclear. CDR1 and CDR2 (germline): MDHEN, SYDVKM. This CDR3 spans 12 amino acids. V lost 2 bases and J 4 bases, leaving 3 bases between the germline ends. CDR3 sequence reads: CASSLSGNTIYF. CDR3 nucleotide sequence: TGTGCCAGCAGTTTAAGCGGAAACACCATATATTTT.

In this sample, this clone turned up a few times. The chain uses TRBV11-3 and TRBJ1-1, with 7 bases that match TRBD1. The germline CDR1 and CDR2 sequences are SGHNT and YENEEA. The CDR3 consists of 15 residues. The J segment lost 3 bases and the V segment lost 1 base, leaving 5 bases of the junction unmatched. CDR3 in amino acids: CASSLVKGADTEAFF. Written as DNA, the CDR3 is TGTGCCAGCAGCTTAGTGAAGGGGGCTGACACTGAAGCTTTCTTT.

The chain carries TRBV27 and TRBJ2-3; 7 bases are a match to TRBD1. The CDR3 runs to 15 residues. Germline values: CDR1 MNHEY, CDR2 SMNVEV (reference sequence). Trimming took 3 bases from V and 1 from J; bases not matched to a gene: 4. The CDR3: CASSFVDRGTDTQYF. As DNA, the CDR3 is TGTGCCAGCAGTTTCGTAGACAGGGGCACAGATACGCAGTATTTT.

The V and J genes are TRBV21-1 and TRBJ2-3; TRBD2 reflects the table's D call only, with no check against the DNA. TRBV21-1 has pseudogene status. This CDR3 contains 15 residues. The CDR3 nucleotides are TGTGCCAGCAGCAAGGGGAGAGCAGCCACAGATACGCAGTATTTT. Its protein product is CASSKGRAATDTQYF.

The gene calls are TRBV6-5 and TRBJ1-2; TRBD1 matches 7 bases. The CDR3 is 14 amino acids. V lost 8 bases to trimming and J lost 5 bases; unmatched junction nucleotides: 11. CDR1 MNHEY and CDR2 SVGAGI come from the germline V gene. As DNA, the CDR3 is TGTGCCAGCGGGACAGTCCCAGGGGGATATGGCTACACCTTC. Translating gives CASGTVPGGYGYTF.

A few counts support this clone. The chain links TRBV5-5 to TRBJ1-4; the match to TRBD1 covers 11 bases. The CDR3 extends over 14 amino acids. Trimming took 4 bases from V and 10 from J; bases not matched to a gene: 6. Germline V CDR1 and CDR2: SGHKS, YYEKEE (reference sequence). The CDR3 DNA follows: TGTGCCAGCAGCAGTGGACAGGGGGCGGGAAAACTGTTTTTT. Translated, it gives CASSSGQGAGKLFF.

The chain employs TRBV27 and TRBJ2-1; 11 nucleotides line up with TRBD2. CDR1 is MNHEY and CDR2 is SMNVEV in the germline V gene (reference sequence). This CDR3 region has 24 residues. J was trimmed by 4 bases and V by 5 bases; bases with no gene match: 31. The CDR3 sequence: CASSPRSLAGGHAVGEGGYNEQFF. In nucleotides, the CDR3 is TGTGCCAGCAGTCCCCGCAGCCTAGCGGGAGGACACGCCGTAGGGGAAGGAGGATACAATGAGCAGTTCTTC.

The chain carries TRBV6-1 and TRBJ2-7; tentative D call: TRBD1 (6 bases). Trimming removed 7 bases from V and 3 bases from J, with 16 bases in between. The CDR3 runs 14 residues. The germline V gene encodes CDR1 MNHNS and CDR2 SASEGT. CDR3 coding DNA: TGTGCCAGCACCCCGGACAGATGGCTCTACGAGCAGTACTTC. Translation: CASTPDRWLYEQYF.

A single count supports this clone. The V gene is TRBV4-1, the J gene TRBJ2-1; 9 nucleotides agree with TRBD2. CDR3 size: 17 residues. With 4 bases clipped from V and 4 bases from J, the junction kept 11 bases outside the gene matches. Germline V gene lookup returns CDR1 MGHRA and CDR2 YSYEKL. The CDR3 sequence is CASSLLLRTSAYNEQFF. CDR3 nucleotides: TGCGCCAGCAGCCTTTTGTTGAGGACTAGCGCATACAATGAGCAGTTCTTC.

The V gene is TRBV7-6, the J gene TRBJ2-3; tentatively, D is TRBD2 (6 bases). Per germline, CDR1 SGHVS and CDR2 FNYEAQ. The CDR3 length is 15 residues. V lost 5 bases and J lost 2, with 14 bases in between. The CDR3 is CASSPLSGPTDTQYF. CDR3 coding DNA: TGTGCCAGCAGCCCTCTTAGCGGCCCCACAGATACGCAGTATTTT. Combining the CDR3 with reference TRBV7-6 and TRBJ2-3 gives the whole variable domain GAGVSQSPRYKVTKRGQDVALRCDPISGHVSLYWYRQALGQGPEFLTYFNYEAQQDKSGLPNDRFSAERPEGSISTLTIQRTEQRDSAMYRCASSPLSGPTDTQYFGPGTRLTVL.

This rearrangement joins TRBV19 to TRBJ2-3, with D possibly being TRBD2 (5 bases). Germline V CDR1 and CDR2: LNHDA, SQIVND (reference sequence). CDR3 length: 16 residues. V lost 9 bases to trimming and J lost 1 base, with 20 bases between them. CDR3 sequence reads: CASSAALASRTDTQYF. The DNA for the CDR3 is TGTGCCAGCAGCGCCGCTTTAGCGAGTCGCACAGATACGCAGTATTTT.

V is TRBV12-5 and J is TRBJ2-7, with TRBD1 matching over 7 bases. CDR1 is LGHNT and CDR2 is FRNRAP in the germline V gene. This CDR3 region has 15 residues. Germline trimming cut 2 bases from V and 0 bases from J; bases unmatched to any gene: 4. The DNA of the CDR3 is TGTGCTAGTGGTTTGAACGGACAGGCCTCCTACGAGCAGTACTTC. This codes for CASGLNGQASYEQYF.

V and J are TRBV27 and TRBJ2-4; 10 nucleotides agree with TRBD1. The V segment lost 4 bases and the J segment 2 bases; nucleotides outside the gene matches: 5. CDR1 and CDR2 (germline): MNHEY, SMNVEV (reference sequence). The CDR3 contains 16 residues. CDR3 sequence: CASSSRDRGSKNIQYF. CDR3 nucleotides: TGTGCCAGCAGTTCCCGGGACAGGGGATCCAAAAACATTCAGTACTTC.

The chain employs TRBV6-5 and TRBJ2-7; TRBD2 agrees at 10 bases. Germline V CDR1 and CDR2: MNHEY, SVGAGI. Trimming cost V 7 bases and J 3 bases; bases outside gene matches: 6. This CDR3 spans 14 amino acids. The CDR3 nucleotides are TGTGCCAGCACCGACCTAGCGGGAGACTACGAGCAGTACTTC. It encodes CASTDLAGDYEQYF.